A single sample gave rise to the 7 T cell receptor beta chains below, sequenced in a study of blood T cell repertoires in COVID-19. Profiling relied on immunoSEQ multiplex PCR, and the TCRdb table lists in-frame clones only, not all of them. Here the sample spans tens of thousands of clones, around 92% being singletons. The sequenced material came from peripheral blood. The receptors come from a human donor in a cohort sampled during active COVID-19.

The chain uses TRBV6-5 and TRBJ1-1; a possible D gene is TRBD1 (5 bases). This CDR3 comprises 11 residues. Germline V gives CDR1 MNHEY, CDR2 SVGAGI. Deletions cut 6 bases from V and 10 bases from J, with 12 bases between. CDR3 nucleotide sequence: TGTGCCAGCAGCCCCGACAGAGGAGCTTTCTTT. This translates into CASSPDRGAFF.

This clone was detected only a few times. The rearrangement uses TRBV29-1 and TRBJ2-7; 9 nucleotides agree with TRBD2. Losses at the gene ends were 4 bases for V and 2 bases for J; bases not matched to a gene: 6. The CDR3 spans 14 residues. Germline values: CDR1 SQVTM, CDR2 ANQGSEA. The CDR3: CSVVGLAGPYEQYF. In nucleotides, the CDR3 is TGCAGCGTTGTTGGGCTAGCGGGACCCTACGAGCAGTACTTC.

V and J are TRBV6-2 or TRBV6-3 and TRBJ1-2; D gene ambiguous. V lost 4 bases and J lost 2, with 11 bases in between. CDR1 and CDR2 (germline): MNHEY, SVGEGT. This CDR3 comprises 14 residues. This chain's CDR3 is CASSSWKENYGYTF. The DNA of the CDR3 is TGTGCCAGCAGTTCCTGGAAGGAGAACTATGGCTACACCTTC.

The chain has TRBV6-5 and TRBJ1-1; 8 positions match TRBD1. J lost 2 bases, V lost 6 bases, and 8 bases had no gene match. The length of the CDR3 is 15 residues. Germline V gives CDR1 MNHEY, CDR2 SVGAGI. The CDR3 bases are TGTGCCAGCAGAAACGGCAGGGGGCGTAACACTGAAGCTTTCTTT. Its protein product is CASRNGRGRNTEAFF.

This clone was recorded once. V is TRBV14 and J is TRBJ2-3; TRBD1 matches at 10 bases. The CDR3 contains 14 residues. The V segment lost 4 bases and the J segment 8 bases; nucleotides outside the gene matches: 6. CDR1 is SGHDN and CDR2 is FVKESK in the germline V gene. Here the CDR3 reads CASSPTGGWGTQYF. The CDR3 DNA follows: TGTGCCAGCAGCCCGACAGGGGGCTGGGGTACGCAGTATTTT. Full variable domain (remainder filled in from reference TRBV14 and TRBJ2-3): EAGVTQFPSHSVIEKGQTVTLRCDPISGHDNLYWYRRVMGKEIKFLLHFVKESKQDESGMPNNRFLAERTGGTYSTLKVQPAELEDSGVYFCASSPTGGWGTQYFGPGTRLTVL.

As regards this clone: In the same sample, other DNA sequences code for this CDR3. The chain uses TRBV20-1 and TRBJ2-7, with a possible D match to TRBD2 (5 bases). CDR1 DFQATT and CDR2 SNEGSKA come from the germline V gene (reference sequence). The CDR3 extends over 11 amino acids. Trimming stripped 2 bases from V and 6 bases from J, with 8 bases between. The CDR3 is CSARSGFEQYF. The CDR3 DNA follows: TGCAGTGCTAGATCGGGGTTCGAGCAGTACTTC.

This clone was recorded only once. The J gene is TRBJ1-5, the V gene TRBV6-6; 7 nucleotides align to TRBD1. Germline lookup yields CDR1 MNHNY and CDR2 SVGAGI (reference sequence). The CDR3 loop spans 14 amino acids. The V segment lost 6 bases and the J segment 9 bases; nucleotides outside the gene matches: 11. The CDR3 DNA reads as TGTGCCAGCAGCCCTGACAGGGTGCAAGGGCCCCAGCATTTT. Amino acids: CASSPDRVQGPQHF.